The rows below give T cell receptor beta chains drawn from one sample of a study of beta chain features in type 1 diabetes. Assay: immunoSEQ multiplex PCR; the TCRdb copy retains only in-frame clones and omits some. The data hold almost 350,000 clones, with roughly 8.8% observed a single time. The sample consisted of central memory CD4+ T cells from blood. The receptors originated from a man aged 30 to 45 with type 1 diabetes. Both conserved end residues are part of each CDR3. Each record gives: clone size, D gene, J gene, V gene, CDR3 DNA, CDR3 protein. A D gene is named only where the DNA matches it firmly. For some rows the clone size is stated as once, few or many, or as a class when expanded; others skip it.

.,.,TRBJ1-2,TRBV6-5,TGTGCCAGCAAAACAGGGCATGGCTACACCTTC,CASKTGHGYTF
few,TRBD1,TRBJ1-4,TRBV6-4,TGTGCCAGCACCCCCCGCGGGACAGATAATGAAAAACTGTTTTTT,CASTPRGTDNEKLFF
few,.,TRBJ2-6,TRBV5-1,TGCGCCAGCAGCTTGGCGACAGCTGGGGCCAACGTCCTGACTTTC,CASSLATAGANVLTF
few,.,TRBJ1-2,TRBV4-3,TGCGCCAGCAGCCGGGACCTAGGGAACAACTATGGCTACACCTTC,CASSRDLGNNYGYTF
.,.,TRBJ1-1,TRBV5-6,TGTGCCAGCAGCTTAGCGCTGTTGCGGGATGAAGCTTTCTTT,CASSLALLRDEAFF
few,TRBD1,TRBJ2-1,TRBV5-1,TGCGCCAGCAACCAGGGGGCGGGCAATGAGCAGTTCTTC,CASNQGAGNEQFF
.,TRBD2,TRBJ2-3,TRBV25-1,TGTGCCAGCAGCCGGGGGGTAAGCACAGATACGCAGTATTTT,CASSRGVSTDTQYF
few,.,TRBJ1-5,TRBV6-6,TGTGCCAGCAGTGGGATCTCCGGCAATCAGCCCCAGCATTTT,CASSGISGNQPQHF
few,.,TRBJ1-2,TRBV27,TGTGCCAGCACCCAAAGGCCGGGGGCGCTTAATGGCTACACCTTC,CASTQRPGALNGYTF
.,.,TRBJ1-1,TRBV30,TGTGCCTGGACGAAAAACACTGAAGCTTTCTTT,CAWTKNTEAFF
few,TRBD1,TRBJ1-3,TRBV30,TGTGCCTGGGAAACAGGGGGTGGTGGAAACACCATATATTTT,CAWETGGGGNTIYF
once,TRBD1,TRBJ2-5,TRBV10-3,TGTGCCAGCTCGGGACAGGGAGAGACCCAGTACTTC,CASSGQGETQYF
few,.,TRBJ1-4,TRBV29-1,TGCAGCTTCAGGGCCAAGAATGAAAAACTGTTTTTT,CSFRAKNEKLFF
few,.,TRBJ2-7,TRBV5-1,TGCGCCAGCAGCTCAGGACTCTACGAGCAGTACTTC,CASSSGLYEQYF
few,TRBD1,TRBJ1-1,TRBV18,TGTGCCAGCTCACCGGGACAGGGGATCGGTGATGAAGCTTTCTTT,CASSPGQGIGDEAFF
.,.,TRBJ2-3,TRBV7-2,TGTGCCAGCAGCTTAGTGTCAAGCGGCACAGATACGCAGTATTTT,CASSLVSSGTDTQYF
.,TRBD1,TRBJ1-2,TRBV11-2,TGTGCCAGCAGCTCGGACAGGTTCCCCTATGGCTACACCTTC,CASSSDRFPYGYTF
.,TRBD2,TRBJ2-5,TRBV7-2,TGTGCCAGCAGCATACTAGCGGCAGAGACCCAGTACTTC,CASSILAAETQYF
many,.,TRBJ2-1,TRBV5-6,TGTGCCAGCAGCGGAGCCAATGAGCAGTTCTTC,CASSGANEQFF
few,.,TRBJ2-7,TRBV6-5,TGTGCCAGCAGTTTGGACAGCGCGCACTACGAGCAGTACTTC,CASSLDSAHYEQYF
few,.,TRBJ2-5,TRBV28,TGTGCCAGCAGTCCGGCGGGGGCAGAGACCCAGTACTTC,CASSPAGAETQYF
.,.,TRBJ1-1,TRBV30,TGTGCCTGGTGCGGAGGCAGGGGTCAGGGAGAAGGGACTGAAGCTTTCTTT,CAWCGGRGQGEGTEAFF
many,TRBD1,TRBJ2-7,TRBV6-6,TGTGCCAGCAGCGTGACAGGGGACGAGCAGTACTTC,CASSVTGDEQYF
.,.,TRBJ1-6,TRBV4-3,TGCGCCAGCAGCCAAGATGAGAAGGGTCGCTCACCCCTCCACTTT,CASSQDEKGRSPLHF
few,TRBD2,TRBJ2-3,TRBV4-1,TGCGCCAGCAGCCAAGAATCGCTAGCGGGGGGGCACACAGATACGCAGTATTTT,CASSQESLAGGHTDTQYF
.,TRBD1,TRBJ2-1,TRBV23-1,TGCTCACCGGGACAGGGTTGTTACAATGAGCAGTTCTTC,CSPGQGCYNEQFF
few,.,TRBJ2-3,TRBV5-1,TGCGCCAGCAGCCAGGTCGATACTAGCACAGATACGCAGTATTTT,CASSQVDTSTDTQYF
.,.,TRBJ2-1,TRBV28,TGTGCCAGCAGTTTAGCCTCAGGGTACCCCTACAATGAGCAGTTCTTC,CASSLASGYPYNEQFF
few,TRBD1,TRBJ2-2,TRBV14,TGTGCCAGCAGGAGGGACAGGGACACCGGGGAGCTGTTTTTT,CASRRDRDTGELFF
few,TRBD1,TRBJ2-5,TRBV12-5,TGTGCTAGTGCCCTAGGACAGGGCCAAGAGACCCAGTACTTC,CASALGQGQETQYF
few,TRBD2,TRBJ2-5,TRBV4-1,TGCGCCAGCAGCCAAGACCCTAGCGGGGGCCGGGAGACCCAGTACTTC,CASSQDPSGGRETQYF
.,TRBD1,TRBJ2-1,TRBV5-1,TGCGCCAGCAGCTCGGGACAGGGGTCCTACAATGAGCAGTTCTTC,CASSSGQGSYNEQFF
.,.,TRBJ1-1,TRBV9,TGTGCCAGCAGCCCCCAAGGGACCACTGAAGCTTTCTTT,CASSPQGTTEAFF
.,.,TRBJ2-5,TRBV7-2,TGTGCCAGCAGCGTAAGGGGGGCTAGAATCCAAGAGACCCAGTACTTC,CASSVRGARIQETQYF
.,TRBD1,TRBJ1-3,TRBV30,TGTGCCTGGAGTGGGACAGGCTCTGGAAACACCATATATTTT,CAWSGTGSGNTIYF
few,TRBD2,TRBJ2-1,TRBV14,TGTGCCAGCAGCCGAGTAGCGGGGGCCTTCAATGAGCAGTTCTTC,CASSRVAGAFNEQFF
many,.,TRBJ1-4,TRBV19,TGTGCCAGTAGTACCGGAACAACTAATGAAAAACTGTTTTTT,CASSTGTTNEKLFF
few,.,TRBJ2-3,TRBV20-1,TGCAGTGCTACTGTGTCAGATACGCAGTATTTT,CSATVSDTQYF
few,TRBD2,TRBJ2-1,TRBV18,TGTGCCAGCTCACCACCCGGGGACTACTACAATGAGCAGTTCTTC,CASSPPGDYYNEQFF
few,TRBD1,TRBJ2-7,TRBV25-1,TGTGCCAGCAGTGACAATCGACAGGGGGCCTACGAGCAGTACTTC,CASSDNRQGAYEQYF
.,.,TRBJ2-1,TRBV18,TGTGCCAGCTCATTTTCGGCAGTAACCTACAATGAGCAGTTCTTC,CASSFSAVTYNEQFF
.,TRBD1,TRBJ1-1,TRBV29-1,TGCAGCGTGGGACAGAGAAACACTGAAGCTTTCTTT,CSVGQRNTEAFF
many,.,TRBJ2-1,TRBV7-2,TGTGCCAGCAGCACGGCGGGGCTTTCCTACAATGAGCAGTTCTTC,CASSTAGLSYNEQFF
few,TRBD1,TRBJ1-2,TRBV5-1,TGCGCCAGCAGCGGACCGGGACAGGGGTTAGATGGCTACACCTTC,CASSGPGQGLDGYTF
.,.,TRBJ2-2,TRBV5-5,TGTGCCAGCAGCTGGGACAAGAACACCGGGGAGCTGTTTTTT,CASSWDKNTGELFF
few,.,TRBJ2-2,TRBV27,TGTGCCAGCAGTACCCGGGACCTAATTGTTTCCGGGGAGCTGTTTTTT,CASSTRDLIVSGELFF
few,.,TRBJ2-7,TRBV30,TGTGCCTGGAGTCACAGGATGGGGACCTACGAGCAGTACTTC,CAWSHRMGTYEQYF
.,TRBD2,TRBJ2-3,TRBV7-2,TGTGCCAGCAGCTTAGTGCCAGCGGGGGGGACTGATACGCAGTATTTT,CASSLVPAGGTDTQYF
many,TRBD1,TRBJ1-5,TRBV7-2,TGTGCCAGCAGCTCGGACAGGGGGAATCAGCCCCAGCATTTT,CASSSDRGNQPQHF
few,.,TRBJ1-2,TRBV18,TGTGCCAGCTCACTATCGGAACAGGCTAGCTATGGCTACACCTTC,CASSLSEQASYGYTF
few,TRBD2,TRBJ2-1,TRBV7-2,TGTGCCAGCAGAATTGGACTAGACAATGAGCAGTTCTTC,CASRIGLDNEQFF
few,.,TRBJ1-2,TRBV19,TGTGCCAGTAGTATACTAAACAACTATGGCTACACCTTC,CASSILNNYGYTF
.,.,TRBJ1-5,TRBV25-1,TGTGCCAGCAGTGAATCGGGATGGAGCAATCAGCCCCAGCATTTT,CASSESGWSNQPQHF
once,.,TRBJ1-3,TRBV29-1,TGCAGCGTTGAACGCCTGAACGCCGTCTCTGGAAACACCATATATTTT,CSVERLNAVSGNTIYF
few,TRBD2,TRBJ2-1,TRBV7-2,TGTGCCAGCAGCTTATGGACTAGCCCCAACAATGAGCAGTTCTTC,CASSLWTSPNNEQFF
.,.,TRBJ2-7,TRBV5-1,TGCGCCAGCAGCTTGTACGACAGCGATTCCTACGAGCAGTACTTC,CASSLYDSDSYEQYF